Each of the 5 T cell receptor beta chains below was sequenced from the same sample in a study of T cell responses to AZD1222 COVID-19 vaccine. Libraries were prepared by immunoSEQ multiplex PCR; TCRdb keeps only in-frame clonotypes and omits some of them. Here the sample spans under 150,000 clones, about nine tenths being singletons. The sample was peripheral blood, taken 28 days after the second AZD1222 dose. All receptors come from an adult who received the AZD1222 COVID-19 vaccine.

The rearrangement joins TRBV11-2 to TRBJ2-1; TRBD2 matches at 8 bases. Per the germline V gene, CDR1 is SGHAT and CDR2 is FQNNGV. This CDR3 spans 12 amino acids. With 6 bases clipped from V and 13 bases from J, the junction kept 8 bases outside the gene matches. The CDR3 DNA reads TGTGCCAGCAGACCCGGGGGGGGCGACCAGTTCTTC. It is translated as CASRPGGGDQFF.

The V gene is TRBV7-3, the J gene TRBJ2-3; 7 nucleotides match TRBD2. Trimming took 4 bases from V and 4 from J; bases not matched to a gene: 11. The CDR3 consists of 16 residues. The germline V gene has CDR1 SGHTA and CDR2 FQGTGA. The CDR3 loop reads CASSYPGLGGADTQYF. CDR3 coding DNA: TGTGCCAGCAGCTACCCCGGACTAGGAGGGGCAGATACGCAGTATTTT. The full variable domain, completed using reference TRBV7-3 and TRBJ2-3, is GAGVSQTPSNKVTEKGKYVELRCDPISGHTALYWYRQSLGQGPEFLIYFQGTGAADDSGLPNDRFFAVRPEGSVSTLKIQRTERGDSAVYLCASSYPGLGGADTQYFGPGTRLTVL.

The gene calls are TRBV2 and TRBJ1-5; 8 bases are shared with TRBD1. Germline V gene lookup returns CDR1 SNHLY and CDR2 FYNNEI. V dropped 7 bases and J dropped 3; count of bases not matched to a gene: 5. This CDR3 is built from 14 residues. For the CDR3, the DNA is TGTGCCAGCACACGGGACAGGAACAATCAGCCCCAGCATTTT. Its translation is CASTRDRNNQPQHF.

The rearrangement links TRBV15 to TRBJ2-1, with 9 bases identical to TRBD1. J was trimmed by 5 bases and V by 5 bases; bases with no gene match: 4. The germline V gene encodes CDR1 LNHNV and CDR2 YYDKDF (reference sequence). This CDR3 region has 14 residues. CDR3 nucleotides: TGTGCCACCAGCGGTGGACAGGGGAACAATGAGCAGTTCTTC. Translated, it gives CATSGGQGNNEQFF.

J is TRBJ2-1 and V is TRBV28; 7 bases are a match to TRBD2. The germline V gene has CDR1 MDHEN and CDR2 SYDVKM. CDR3 length: 13 amino acids. V shed 8 bases and J 10 bases; nucleotides not matched to a gene: 11. CDR3 bases: TGTGCCAGCCTAGCGGCGTACACCGGAGAGCAGTTCTTC. Amino acid sequence: CASLAAYTGEQFF.